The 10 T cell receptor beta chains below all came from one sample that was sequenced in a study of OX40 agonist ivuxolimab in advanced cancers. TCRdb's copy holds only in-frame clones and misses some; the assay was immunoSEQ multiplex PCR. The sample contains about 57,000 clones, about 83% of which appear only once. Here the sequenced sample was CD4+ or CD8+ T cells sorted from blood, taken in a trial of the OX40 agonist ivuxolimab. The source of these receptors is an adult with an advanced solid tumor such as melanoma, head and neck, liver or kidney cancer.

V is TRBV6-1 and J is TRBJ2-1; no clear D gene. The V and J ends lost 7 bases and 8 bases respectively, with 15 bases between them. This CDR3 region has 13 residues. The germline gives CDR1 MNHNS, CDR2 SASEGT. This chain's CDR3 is CASNLVGRDEQFF. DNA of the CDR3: TGTGCCAGCAATTTGGTGGGTCGGGATGAGCAGTTCTTC.

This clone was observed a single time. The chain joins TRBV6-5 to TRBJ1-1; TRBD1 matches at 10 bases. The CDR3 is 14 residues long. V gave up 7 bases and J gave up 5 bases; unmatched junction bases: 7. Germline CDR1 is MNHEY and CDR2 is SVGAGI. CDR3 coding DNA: TGTGCCAGCATAGCAGGGACAGGGGTAACTGAAGCTTTCTTT. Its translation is CASIAGTGVTEAFF.

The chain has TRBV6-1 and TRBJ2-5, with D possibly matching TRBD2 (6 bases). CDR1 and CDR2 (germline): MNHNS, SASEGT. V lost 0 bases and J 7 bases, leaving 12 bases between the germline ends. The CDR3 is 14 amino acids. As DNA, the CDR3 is TGTGCCAGCAGTGAAGCGCGGAGGGATGGGACCCAGTACTTC. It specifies CASSEARRDGTQYF.

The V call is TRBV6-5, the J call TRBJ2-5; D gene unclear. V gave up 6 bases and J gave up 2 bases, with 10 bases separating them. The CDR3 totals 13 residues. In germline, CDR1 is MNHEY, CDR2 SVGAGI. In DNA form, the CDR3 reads TGTGCCAGCAGAACTGACATGCAAGAGACCCAGTACTTC. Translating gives CASRTDMQETQYF.

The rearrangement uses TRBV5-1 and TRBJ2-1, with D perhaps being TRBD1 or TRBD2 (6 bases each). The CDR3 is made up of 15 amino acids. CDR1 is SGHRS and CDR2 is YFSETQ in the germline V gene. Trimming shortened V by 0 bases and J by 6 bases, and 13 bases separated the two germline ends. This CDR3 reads CASSLVGGAFNEQFF. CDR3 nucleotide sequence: TGCGCCAGCAGCTTGGTGGGGGGCGCTTTCAATGAGCAGTTCTTC.

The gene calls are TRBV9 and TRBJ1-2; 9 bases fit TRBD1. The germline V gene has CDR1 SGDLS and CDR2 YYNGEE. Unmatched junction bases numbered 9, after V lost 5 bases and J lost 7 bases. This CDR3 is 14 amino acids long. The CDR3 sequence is CASSTGGAFSGYTF. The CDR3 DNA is TGTGCCAGCAGTACAGGGGGCGCATTCAGTGGCTACACCTTC.

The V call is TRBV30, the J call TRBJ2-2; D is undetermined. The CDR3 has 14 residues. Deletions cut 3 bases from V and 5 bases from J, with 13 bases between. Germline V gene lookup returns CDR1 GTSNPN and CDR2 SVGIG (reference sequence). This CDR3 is CAWRGQLVTGELFF. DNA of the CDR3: TGTGCCTGGAGGGGCCAGCTAGTAACCGGGGAGCTGTTTTTT. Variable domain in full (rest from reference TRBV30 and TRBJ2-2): SQTIHQWPATLVQPVGSPLSLECTVEGTSNPNLYWYRQAAGRGLQLLFYSVGIGQISSEVPQNLSASRPQDRQFILSSKKLLLSDSGFYLCAWRGQLVTGELFFGEGSRLTVL.

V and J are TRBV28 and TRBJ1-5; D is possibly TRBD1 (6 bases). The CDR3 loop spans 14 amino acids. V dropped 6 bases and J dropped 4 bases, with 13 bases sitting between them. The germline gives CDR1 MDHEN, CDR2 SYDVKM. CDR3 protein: CASRPGTSNQPQHF. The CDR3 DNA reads TGTGCCAGCAGACCGGGGACAAGTAATCAGCCCCAGCATTTT.

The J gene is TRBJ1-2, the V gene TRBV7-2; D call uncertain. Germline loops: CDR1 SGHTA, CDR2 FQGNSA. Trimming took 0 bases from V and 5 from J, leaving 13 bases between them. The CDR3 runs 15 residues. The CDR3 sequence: CASSLAWISQYGYTF. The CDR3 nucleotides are TGTGCCAGCAGCTTAGCGTGGATCAGTCAGTATGGCTACACCTTC.

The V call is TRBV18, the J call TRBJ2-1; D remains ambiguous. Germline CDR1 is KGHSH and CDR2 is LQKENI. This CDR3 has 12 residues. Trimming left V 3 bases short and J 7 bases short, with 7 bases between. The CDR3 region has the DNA TGTGCCAGCTCACCGTCTCAGAATGAGCAGTTCTTC. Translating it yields CASSPSQNEQFF.